The 21 T cell receptor beta chains below all came from one sample that was sequenced in a study of read filtering for tumor transcriptome and immune sequencing. Molecular barcoded adaptors covering alpha/delta and beta/gamma chains were used on around 400 ng RNA. TCRdb used MiXCR to reprocess the reads, holding one entry per CDR3 protein. The profile shows over 35,000 distinct CDR3 sequences, roughly 12% of them singletons. Sequencing was carried out using a population of CD138-negative cells sorted from bone marrow. Source of these receptors: a donor aged 40 or over with multiple myeloma.

V usage is TRBV3-1 and J usage is TRBJ1-1; D possibly corresponds to TRBD1 (5 bases). CDR1 and CDR2 (germline): LGHDT, YNNKEL (reference sequence). The CDR3 runs to 14 residues. V was pared by 3 bases and J by 7 bases, with 15 bases between. The CDR3 sequence is CASSQRDLRSEAFF. As DNA, the CDR3 is TGTGCCAGCAGCCAGAGGGACCTGAGGAGTGAAGCTTTCTTT.

This clonotype was observed many times. The chain couples TRBV28 to TRBJ2-1, with TRBD2 matching 9 bases. The junction had 11 bases not matched to a gene; V was cut back by 4 bases and J by 4 bases. CDR1 and CDR2 from the germline V gene are MDHEN and SYDVKM. CDR3 length: 17 residues. CDR3 nucleotide sequence: TGTGCCAGCAGTTCCGCAAGCGGGGGGTCTTGGTACAATGAGCAGTTCTTC. This sequence encodes CASSSASGGSWYNEQFF.

This clonotype was recorded many times. The rearrangement joins TRBV2 to TRBJ2-7, with D perhaps matching TRBD1 (7 bases). Germline lookup yields CDR1 SNHLY and CDR2 FYNNEI. V was shortened by 4 bases and J by 5 bases, with 15 bases between the two germline ends. The CDR3 extends over 14 amino acids. The CDR3 region has the DNA TGTGCCAGCAGTGTTCGGAGGGGGCCTCACGAGCAGTACTTC. Translating it yields CASSVRRGPHEQYF.

This clonotype was counted at least ten times. The chain has TRBV12-3 or TRBV12-4 and TRBJ2-7, with TRBD1 matching over 9 bases. V gave up 5 bases and J gave up 7 bases; unmatched junction bases: 6. CDR3 size: 13 residues. This CDR3 is CASSLTGTGEQYF. The CDR3 DNA reads as TGTGCCAGCAGTCTGACCGGGACAGGGGAGCAGTACTTC.

As for this clonotype: This likely reflects a read error, since a far larger clone is one base away. The chain employs TRBV7-2 and TRBJ2-1; D ambiguous. From germline, CDR1 is SGHTA and CDR2 FQGNSA. This CDR3 is built from 16 residues. This chain's CDR3 is CASSPSTGSLYNGQFF. The CDR3 coding sequence is TGTGCCAGCAGCCCAAGTACCGGGTCCCTTTACAATGGGCAGTTCTTC.

This clonotype was seen many times. The chain couples TRBV7-2 to TRBJ1-5; perhaps TRBD1 as D (5 bases). In germline, CDR1 is SGHTA, CDR2 FQGNSA. V lost 1 base, J lost 4 bases, and 11 bases lay in between. The length of the CDR3 is 15 residues. The chain's CDR3 is CASSLGGSKNQPQHF. CDR3 DNA sequence: TGTGCCAGCAGCTTAGGGGGGAGCAAGAATCAGCCCCAGCATTTT.

This clonotype was picked up many times. The chain combines TRBV7-8 with TRBJ2-7; no clear D gene. This CDR3 has 11 amino acids. Germline V gives CDR1 SGHVS, CDR2 FQNEAQ. Deletions cut 4 bases from V and 2 bases from J, with 3 bases between. CDR3 region: CASSSAYEQYF. DNA for the CDR3: TGTGCCAGCAGCTCAGCCTACGAGCAGTACTTC. The full variable domain, its missing parts supplied by reference TRBV7-8 and TRBJ2-7, is GAGVSQSPRYKVAKRGQDVALRCDPISGHVSLFWYQQALGQGPEFLTYFQNEAQLDKSGLPSDRFFAERPEGSVSTLKIQRTQQEDSAVYLCASSSAYEQYFGPGTRLTVT.

This clonotype came up many times. The chain couples TRBV3-1 to TRBJ2-5; TRBD2 aligns across 10 bases. Germline values: CDR1 LGHDT, CDR2 YNNKEL (reference sequence). The V gene end was trimmed by 4 bases and the J gene end by 5 bases; junction bases not matched to a gene: 10. CDR3 length: 16 residues. The CDR3 DNA is TGTGCCAGCAGCCCCCTCAGCGGGGGGGAACGGGAGACCCAGTACTTC. It codes for CASSPLSGGERETQYF.

In this sample, this clonotype turned up many times. The CDR3 here is CSARDVQGYGYTF. DNA of the CDR3: TGCAGTGCTAGAGATGTACAGGGCTATGGCTACACCTTC. The genes are TRBV20-1 and TRBJ1-2, with D possibly being TRBD1 (6 bases). V lost 0 bases, J lost 4 bases, and 9 bases lay in between. This CDR3 is built from 13 residues. Germline V gene sequence: CDR1 DFQATT, CDR2 SNEGSKA (reference sequence).

This clonotype showed up many times. The rearrangement joins TRBV7-9 to TRBJ2-3, with D tentatively TRBD2 (6 bases). Germline CDR1 reads SEHNR; CDR2 reads FQNEAQ (reference sequence). V was cut by 4 bases and J by 3 bases, with 14 bases left in between. The CDR3 covers 15 residues. The CDR3 spells CASSSLGGGTDTQYF. The CDR3 DNA reads TGTGCCAGCAGCTCGTTAGGTGGGGGGACAGATACGCAGTATTTT.

This clonotype was detected many times. V is TRBV28 and J is TRBJ2-7; D is unclear. V shed 6 bases and J shed 6 bases, with 18 bases lying between them. The CDR3 covers 14 residues. Germline CDR1 MDHEN, CDR2 SYDVKM. CDR3 in amino acids: CASRGNRERLEQYF. The CDR3 coding sequence is TGTGCCAGCAGAGGGAATAGGGAACGGCTCGAGCAGTACTTC.

This clonotype was recorded many times. The chain has TRBV12-3 or TRBV12-4 and TRBJ2-4, with 7 positions matching TRBD1. V lost 6 bases and J lost 6; bases outside the gene matches: 11. The CDR3 has 15 amino acids. In DNA form, the CDR3 reads TGTGCCAGCAGCCGCTTACAGGGGTCACGAAACATTCAGTACTTC. Its translation is CASSRLQGSRNIQYF.

This clonotype was seen ten or more times. The chain links TRBV27 to TRBJ2-5; D is uncertain. Trimming pared 5 bases from V and 1 base from J, leaving 14 bases between. CDR1 is MNHEY, CDR2 SMNVEV, per germline (reference sequence). This CDR3 region has 15 residues. Here the CDR3 DNA reads TGTGCCAGCAGTCCCTGGCCCCCCTCCCAAGAGACCCAGTACTTC. It codes for CASSPWPPSQETQYF.

The sample holds many counts of this clonotype. The chain joins TRBV5-1 to TRBJ1-1, with 7 bases lining up with TRBD1. CDR3 size: 16 residues. The germline V gene encodes CDR1 SGHRS and CDR2 YFSETQ. The junction had 5 bases not matched to a gene; V was cut back by 0 bases and J by 0 bases. The CDR3 sequence is CASSLARGQVNTEAFF. CDR3 DNA: TGCGCCAGCAGCTTGGCAAGGGGGCAGGTGAACACTGAAGCTTTCTTT.

This clonotype has ten or more counts. The chain has TRBV28 and TRBJ2-1, with TRBD2 identical over 7 bases. The CDR3 sequence is 16 residues long. The V and J ends lost 4 bases and 0 bases, in that order; junction bases with no gene match: 6. Germline CDR1 is MDHEN and CDR2 is SYDVKM. Here the CDR3 DNA reads TGTGCCAGCAGTTCAGGACTAGACCTCTCCTACAATGAGCAGTTCTTC. Translating gives CASSSGLDLSYNEQFF.

For this clonotype: The CDR3 end shows no conserved phenylalanine or tryptophan, and so a read error is likely. The chain is built from TRBV11-3 and TRBJ2-7, with D uncertain. Trimming pared 5 bases from V and 3 bases from J, leaving 5 bases between. CDR3 length: 11 residues. Germline V gives CDR1 SGHNT, CDR2 YENEEA. The CDR3 DNA reads TGTGCCAGCAGCGCACTCTACGAGCAGTACTTG. It codes for CASSALYEQYL.

This clonotype was found many times. The V and J genes are TRBV6-2 or TRBV6-3 and TRBJ1-1; D is uncertain. The CDR3 consists of 14 residues. V was trimmed by 3 bases and J by 2 bases, leaving 10 bases between them. CDR1 is MNHEY and CDR2 is SVGEGT in the germline V gene. The CDR3: CASSYLESNTEAFF. The CDR3 bases are TGTGCCAGCAGTTATCTCGAGAGTAACACTGAAGCTTTCTTT.

This clonotype was observed at least ten times. This chain connects TRBV18 to TRBJ2-3; D may be TRBD2 (6 bases). CDR3 length equals 14 residues. The V and J ends lost 4 bases and 6 bases respectively, with 14 bases between them. The V gene's germline CDR1 is KGHSH and CDR2 LQKENI. In nucleotides, the CDR3 is TGTGCCAGCTCACGAGGGACTGGCATGGATACGCAGTATTTT. Its translation is CASSRGTGMDTQYF. Full variable domain (rest looked up from reference TRBV18 and TRBJ2-3): NAGVMQNPRHLVRRRGQEARLRCSPMKGHSHVYWYRQLPEEGLKFMVYLQKENIIDESGMPKERFSAEFPKEGPSILRIQQVVRGDSAAYFCASSRGTGMDTQYFGPGTRLTVL.

Details on this clonotype: This clone may be a read error of a much larger clone one base away. V gene TRBV6-4 combines with J gene TRBJ2-1, with TRBD1 matching over 7 bases. The CDR3 loop spans 15 amino acids. Germline V lookup: CDR1 MRHNA, CDR2 SNTAGT. CDR3 DNA sequence: TGTGCCAGCAGTGGCTCCCGGACAGGAGCGGATGAGCAGTCCTTC. It yields the protein CASSGSRTGADEQSF.

This chain joins TRBV4-1 and TRBJ2-1, with 12 bases identical to TRBD2. The CDR3 contains 16 residues. V lost 1 base and J lost 2; bases outside the gene matches: 0. The germline V gene encodes CDR1 MGHRA and CDR2 YSYEKL. DNA of the CDR3: TGCGCCAGCAGCCAAGCTAGCGGGGGGGCCTACAATGAGCAGTTCTTC. This gives the protein CASSQASGGAYNEQFF.

Note on this clonotype: A read error may explain this, as a much larger clone is one base away. V gene TRBV28 combines with J gene TRBJ2-1, with a tentative D call TRBD1 (6 bases). The CDR3 sequence is 12 residues long. Germline V gives CDR1 MDHEN, CDR2 SYDVKM. This CDR3 is CASLGGPNGQFF. DNA of the CDR3: TGTGCCAGCCTTGGGGGCCCAAATGGGCAGTTCTTC.